The T cell receptor (beta chain) under discussion was sequenced for a study of cytomegalovirus exposure and HLA in healthy donors. The PCR ran on 60 Vbeta and 13 Jbeta primers. Profiling relied on immunoSEQ multiplex PCR, and the TCRdb table lists in-frame clones only, not all of them. Its listing shows around 76,000 clones. The CDR3 extends over 11 amino acids. V was trimmed by 0 bases and J by 7 bases, leaving 3 bases between them. The germline gives CDR1 MRHNA, CDR2 SNTAGT. Donors showed nominal health when sampled, although they likely had unrecorded immune exposures. The chain joins TRBV6-4 to TRBJ2-5, with D hard to call. Sequencing was done on a sample of PBMCs. This receptor was obtained from a woman aged 55-75 years in good health and CMV-seronegative. The CDR3: CASSDSRTQYF. The CDR3 coding sequence is TGTGCCAGCAGTGACTCGCGGACCCAGTACTTC.